This T cell receptor beta chain appears in the sequencing data of a study of long-term antiretroviral therapy in people with HIV. Findings of the study overall: Neither ART adherence, viral resistance nor therapy changes were documented. Clonotypes expanded prior to ART showed repertoire dominance at all sampled time points.

The authors ran the immunoSEQ assay, v3.0, at survey level. Libraries were prepared by immunoSEQ multiplex PCR; TCRdb keeps only in-frame clonotypes and omits some of them. The sample holds roughly 40,000 clones, about 94% seen once. Post-ART PBMC samples numbered at least two per donor, and pre-ART ones at least one. Trimming took off 2 bases at V and 3 bases at J, with 7 bases between the two ends. CDR3 length: 14 residues. In germline, CDR1 is MRHNA, CDR2 SNTAGT. In regard to this clone: Antigen: not known.

This material consisted of unsorted PBMCs, taken about 9 years after starting antiretroviral therapy. This chain uses TRBV6-4 with TRBJ2-2; D gene uncertain. The TCR sequence derives from a man between 25 and 39 years old with HIV. In nucleotides, the CDR3 is TGTGCCAGCAGTGACGGGAAGGACACCGGGGAGCTGTTTTTT. Protein sequence: CASSDGKDTGELFF.